This TCR beta chain was captured in a study of T-cell reconstitution after alpha-beta-depleted transplantation in children. This clonotype was seen a handful of times. Its antigen is undetermined. General study results and limits: The study reportedly traced alpha-beta T cells about two months after transplant to several hundred expanded graft clones.

A library of TCRbeta sequences, prepared with unique molecular identifiers, was generated. One entry per CDR3 protein results from TCRdb running MiXCR on the PCR reads. The sample includes about 870,000 distinct CDR3 sequences, around 15% seen only once; the top ten take roughly 4.8%. Material: PBMCs, mostly from graft donor cells, obtained 360 days after TCRalphabeta/CD19-depleted stem cell transplant. The receptor was derived from a male patient between 10 and 17 years old who had a stem cell transplant for acute lymphoblastic leukemia, so the T cells may come from the graft donor.

The CDR3 protein is CASSQFGQVGSSPLHF. CDR3 in DNA: TGTGCCAGCAGCCAGTTTGGACAGGTCGGATCCTCACCCCTCCACTTT. The chain is built from TRBV14 and TRBJ1-6, with 7 bases lining up with TRBD1. The CDR3 covers 16 residues. The trim removed 3 bases at V and 10 bases at J, leaving 12 bases unmatched. CDR1 is SGHDN and CDR2 is FVKESK in the germline V gene.